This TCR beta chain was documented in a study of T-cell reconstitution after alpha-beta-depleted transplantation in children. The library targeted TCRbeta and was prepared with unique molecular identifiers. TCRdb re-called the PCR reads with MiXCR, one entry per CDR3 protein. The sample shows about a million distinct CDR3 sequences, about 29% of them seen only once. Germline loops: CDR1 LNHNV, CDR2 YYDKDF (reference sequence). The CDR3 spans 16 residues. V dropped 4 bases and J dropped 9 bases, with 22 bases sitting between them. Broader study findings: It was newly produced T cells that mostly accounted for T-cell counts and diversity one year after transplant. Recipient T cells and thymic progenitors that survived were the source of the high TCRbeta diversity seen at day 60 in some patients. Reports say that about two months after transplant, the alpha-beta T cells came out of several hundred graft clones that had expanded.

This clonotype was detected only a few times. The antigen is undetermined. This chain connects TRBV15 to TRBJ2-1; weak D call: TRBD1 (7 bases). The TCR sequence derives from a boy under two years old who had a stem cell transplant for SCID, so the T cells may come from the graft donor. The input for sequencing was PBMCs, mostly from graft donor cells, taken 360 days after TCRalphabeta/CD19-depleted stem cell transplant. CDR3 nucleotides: TGTGCCACCAGCACCCCCCGGGGGCAGGGGGTCGGTGAGCAGTTCTTC. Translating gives CATSTPRGQGVGEQFF.